Below are 25 T cell receptor beta chains sequenced from a single sample in a study of beta chain features in type 1 diabetes. Study-wide findings and caveats: Moderate yet significant TCRB CDR3 shortening was seen in Type 1 diabetes patients in all four CD4+ subsets.

These receptors have no identified antigens. The study reverse transcribed the entire isolated RNA, so it sequenced expressed TCRB transcripts. TCRdb's table, derived via immunoSEQ multiplex PCR, lists solely in-frame clones and lacks some. The sample holds about 370,000 clones, 9.6% seen once. The sequenced material came from central memory CD4+ T cells from blood. The receptors were sampled from a young man with type 1 diabetes.

This clone was seen more than once but under ten times. The chain links TRBV7-8 to TRBJ2-2; tentatively, D is TRBD2 (6 bases). CDR3 length: 15 amino acids. V lost 5 bases and J 1 base, leaving 11 bases between the germline ends. Germline V gene lookup returns CDR1 SGHVS and CDR2 FQNEAQ. This CDR3 is CASSKGLMNTGELFF. CDR3 DNA: TGTGCCAGCAGCAAGGGACTTATGAACACCGGGGAGCTGTTTTTT. Full variable domain (rest looked up from reference TRBV7-8 and TRBJ2-2): GAGVSQSPRYKVAKRGQDVALRCDPISGHVSLFWYQQALGQGPEFLTYFQNEAQLDKSGLPSDRFFAERPEGSVSTLKIQRTQQEDSAVYLCASSKGLMNTGELFFGEGSRLTVL.

The gene calls are TRBV10-3 and TRBJ2-3; possible D gene TRBD2, 6 bases. The CDR3 has 15 amino acids. The germline V and J ends were trimmed by 6 bases and 0 bases, with 13 bases remaining between them. Germline V gene lookup returns CDR1 ENHRY and CDR2 SYGVKD. Here the CDR3 DNA reads TGTGCCATCAGGCTTGGCGGGGCTAGCACAGATACGCAGTATTTT. Its protein is CAIRLGGASTDTQYF.

This chain joins TRBV11-2 and TRBJ2-1; weak D call: TRBD2 (5 bases). The length of the CDR3 is 15 residues. Germline lookup yields CDR1 SGHAT and CDR2 FQNNGV. With 5 bases removed from V and 1 base from J, the gap between germline ends came to 12 bases. CDR3 coding DNA: TGTGCCAGCAGCCCAGACTACACGTCCTACAATGAGCAGTTCTTC. Translated: CASSPDYTSYNEQFF.

The chain couples TRBV28 to TRBJ1-1; D perhaps matches TRBD1 (5 bases). This CDR3 contains 12 residues. CDR1 is MDHEN and CDR2 is SYDVKM in the germline V gene. Trimming removed 10 bases at V and 4 bases at J, with 13 bases between. CDR3 bases: TGTGCCACCGGCGGTGGGGGCACTGAAGCTTTCTTT. It specifies CATGGGGTEAFF.

The V call is TRBV6-5, the J call TRBJ1-1; D ambiguous. Germline V lookup: CDR1 MNHEY, CDR2 SVGAGI. The CDR3 runs 14 residues. Trimming left V 5 bases short and J 1 base short, with 11 bases between. The CDR3 here is CASSGYGKNTEAFF. In DNA form, the CDR3 reads TGTGCCAGCAGTGGATACGGAAAGAACACTGAAGCTTTCTTT.

This clone has more than one count but fewer than ten. The rearrangement uses TRBV4-1 and TRBJ1-5; D unresolved. The CDR3 is made up of 15 amino acids. Trimming shortened V by 1 base and J by 3 bases, and 10 bases separated the two germline ends. CDR1 and CDR2 from the germline V gene are MGHRA and YSYEKL. The CDR3 here is CASSQGTQFNQPQHF. The DNA of the CDR3 is TGCGCCAGCAGCCAAGGGACGCAATTCAATCAGCCCCAGCATTTT.

The sample holds a few counts of this clone. The likely explanation is a read error, given a far larger clone one base away. The same CDR3 also results from other DNA sequences found in this sample. This chain connects TRBV5-4 to TRBJ2-6, with D possibly called TRBD1 or TRBD2 (5 bases each). Germline CDR1 SGHNT, CDR2 YYREEE (reference sequence). Deletions cut 7 bases from V and 0 bases from J, with 17 bases between. This CDR3 region has 17 residues. CDR3 DNA: TGTGCCAGCGCTGGGGACGGATACTACTCTGGGGCCAACGTCCTGACTTTC. This sequence encodes CASAGDGYYSGANVLTF. The full variable domain, its missing parts supplied by reference TRBV5-4 and TRBJ2-6, is ETGVTQSPTHLIKTRGQQVTLRCSSQSGHNTVSWYQQALGQGPQFIFQYYREEENGRGNFPPRFSGLQFPNYSSELNVNALELDDSALYLCASAGDGYYSGANVLTFGAGSRLTVL.

Only a few counts were recorded for this clone. CDR3 DNA sequence: TGTGCCAGCAGCTTCGGAGGGGACAAAAACATTCAGTACTTC. Its translation is CASSFGGDKNIQYF. The J gene is TRBJ2-4, the V gene TRBV7-9, with a weak D call TRBD2 (6 bases). V gave up 3 bases and J gave up 3 bases, with 9 bases separating them. The CDR3 totals 14 residues. Germline lookup yields CDR1 SEHNR and CDR2 FQNEAQ (reference sequence).

Details on this clone: Other DNA sequences of this sample code for an identical CDR3. The chain employs TRBV18 and TRBJ2-3; tentatively, D is TRBD1 or TRBD2 (5 bases each). This CDR3 has 15 amino acids. Per germline, CDR1 KGHSH and CDR2 LQKENI. V gave up 3 bases and J gave up 2 bases, with 12 bases separating them. The CDR3 coding sequence is TGTGCCAGCTCACCCTCCGGGACCTCCACAGATACGCAGTATTTT. As protein: CASSPSGTSTDTQYF. Full variable domain (rest looked up from reference TRBV18 and TRBJ2-3): NAGVMQNPRHLVRRRGQEARLRCSPMKGHSHVYWYRQLPEEGLKFMVYLQKENIIDESGMPKERFSAEFPKEGPSILRIQQVVRGDSAAYFCASSPSGTSTDTQYFGPGTRLTVL.

As DNA, the CDR3 is TGTGCCAGCAGCCCAGGGGTTCGCACAGATACGCAGTATTTT. The encoded protein is CASSPGVRTDTQYF. The V and J genes are TRBV11-3 and TRBJ2-3; D is possibly TRBD1 (6 bases). CDR3 length: 14 residues. V dropped 5 bases and J dropped 1 base, with 10 bases sitting between them. The germline V gene encodes CDR1 SGHNT and CDR2 YENEEA.

V gene TRBV7-9 combines with J gene TRBJ2-7, with D tentatively TRBD1 (6 bases). V gave up 7 bases and J gave up 0 bases, with 19 bases separating them. The V gene's germline CDR1 is SEHNR and CDR2 FQNEAQ (reference sequence). The CDR3 is made up of 16 amino acids. The CDR3 reads CASTKGQPANSYEQYF. The CDR3 DNA reads as TGTGCCAGCACCAAAGGACAGCCAGCCAACTCCTACGAGCAGTACTTC.

This clone was recorded many times. This chain uses TRBV18 with TRBJ2-6; D may be TRBD1 (5 bases). The CDR3 runs 15 residues. Trimming left V 1 base short and J 3 bases short, with 7 bases between. The germline V gene has CDR1 KGHSH and CDR2 LQKENI. The CDR3 bases are TGTGCCAGCTCACCACAGGGGCTTGGGGCCAACGTCCTGACTTTC. Protein sequence: CASSPQGLGANVLTF.

This clone came up a few times. The V call is TRBV30, the J call TRBJ1-5, with TRBD1 identical over 8 bases. The CDR3 loop spans 13 amino acids. Germline V gives CDR1 GTSNPN, CDR2 SVGIG (reference sequence). With V trimmed by 1 base and J by 7 bases, 3 bases remained unmatched. The CDR3 loop reads CAWSETGGQPQHF. The DNA of the CDR3 is TGTGCCTGGAGTGAAACAGGGGGGCAGCCCCAGCATTTT.

The chain combines TRBV29-1 with TRBJ1-1; no clear D. CDR3 length: 12 amino acids. V gave up 1 base and J gave up 6 bases, with 9 bases separating them. CDR1 and CDR2 from the germline V gene are SQVTM and ANQGSEA. Here the CDR3 DNA reads TGCAGCGTTGAAGGTAACGGCTCTGAAGCTTTCTTT. Its translation is CSVEGNGSEAFF. Full variable domain (missing parts from reference TRBV29-1 and TRBJ1-1): SAVISQKPSRDICQRGTSLTIQCQVDSQVTMMFWYRQQPGQSLTLIATANQGSEATYESGFVIDKFPISRPNLTFSTLTVSNMSPEDSSIYLCSVEGNGSEAFFGQGTRLTVV.

The chain has TRBV28 and TRBJ2-5; TRBD1 agrees at 10 bases. The germline V gene encodes CDR1 MDHEN and CDR2 SYDVKM. The CDR3 consists of 15 residues. The V and J ends lost 8 bases and 2 bases, in that order; junction bases with no gene match: 8. Here the CDR3 DNA reads TGTGCCAGCGGAACTGGACAGGGGGGTCAAGAGACCCAGTACTTC. It specifies CASGTGQGGQETQYF.

Sample share makes this clone medium-sized. The chain couples TRBV4-3 to TRBJ2-3; D is ambiguous. Germline CDR1 and CDR2: LGHNA and YSLEER. This CDR3 spans 13 amino acids. Trimming cost V 0 bases and J 8 bases, with 9 bases left between them. The CDR3 DNA is TGCGCCAGCAGCCAAGATATACTAACTACGCAGTATTTT. This encodes CASSQDILTTQYF.

The chain has TRBV29-1 and TRBJ1-1; D gene ambiguous. There are 13 residues in the CDR3. V was shortened by 7 bases and J by 3 bases, with 15 bases between the two germline ends. CDR1 SQVTM and CDR2 ANQGSEA come from the germline V gene. The CDR3 DNA reads as TGCAGCGCCGCGGAATTTCGAGACACTGAAGCTTTCTTT. Encoded protein: CSAAEFRDTEAFF.

This clone was observed a handful of times. The rearrangement uses TRBV18 and TRBJ2-4; D may be TRBD1 (7 bases). CDR1 KGHSH and CDR2 LQKENI come from the germline V gene. Trimming removed 2 bases from V and 6 bases from J, with 20 bases in between. The CDR3 runs to 17 residues. In DNA form, the CDR3 reads TGTGCCAGCTCACCATACGAAGGGGGCGGGGAGTCAAACATTCAGTACTTC. It yields the protein CASSPYEGGGESNIQYF.

The rearrangement uses TRBV28 and TRBJ1-5; D perhaps matches TRBD1 (5 bases). With 5 bases removed from V and 5 bases from J, the gap between germline ends came to 16 bases. The germline gives CDR1 MDHEN, CDR2 SYDVKM. The CDR3 is 15 amino acids. The CDR3 region is CASSPRGSGDQPQHF. The DNA for the CDR3 is TGTGCCAGCAGTCCCCGGGGGTCTGGTGATCAGCCCCAGCATTTT.

This clone turned up a few times. The chain has TRBV11-2 and TRBJ1-2, with a possible D match to TRBD1 (6 bases). The V end was cut by 5 bases, the J end by 4 bases, with 14 bases between. CDR3 length equals 14 residues. Germline lookup yields CDR1 SGHAT and CDR2 FQNNGV. The CDR3 loop is CASSIDRPLYGYTF. In nucleotides, the CDR3 is TGTGCCAGCAGCATCGACAGGCCGCTCTATGGCTACACCTTC. Full variable domain (missing parts from reference TRBV11-2 and TRBJ1-2): EAGVAQSPRYKIIEKRQSVAFWCNPISGHATLYWYQQILGQGPKLLIQFQNNGVVDDSQLPKDRFSAERLKGVDSTLKIQPAKLEDSAVYLCASSIDRPLYGYTFGSGTRLTVV.

This clone was seen only a few times. This chain uses TRBV5-1 with TRBJ1-1; 7 bases align to TRBD1. Germline V CDR1 and CDR2: SGHRS, YFSETQ. The V and J ends lost 0 bases and 3 bases, in that order; junction bases with no gene match: 14. The CDR3 runs 18 residues. The CDR3 region has the DNA TGCGCCAGCAGCTTGGAGGGGCTCCGACAGGGAACGGACACTGAAGCTTTCTTT. Protein product: CASSLEGLRQGTDTEAFF.

This clone has a handful of counts. The chain has TRBV27 and TRBJ2-5; D might be TRBD2 (6 bases). V lost 6 bases and J 7 bases, leaving 21 bases between the germline ends. Per germline, CDR1 MNHEY and CDR2 SMNVEV (reference sequence). The CDR3 has 15 residues. CDR3 coding DNA: TGTGCCAGCAGGATGGAGGGCTCGGGCATCGGGACCCAGTACTTC. It encodes CASRMEGSGIGTQYF.

The sample holds a few counts of this clone. V gene TRBV6-5 combines with J gene TRBJ2-7; 7 nucleotides agree with TRBD1. V was pared by 6 bases and J by 0 bases, with 8 bases of the junction left unmatched. This CDR3 is 15 amino acids long. Per the germline V gene, CDR1 is MNHEY and CDR2 is SVGAGI. The CDR3 DNA is TGTGCCAGCAGGCTTGGGACAGATTACTCCTACGAGCAGTACTTC. This encodes CASRLGTDYSYEQYF.

This clone was detected ten times or more. The chain combines TRBV28 with TRBJ1-4; D gene ambiguous. V lost 8 bases and J lost 8, with 12 bases in between. This CDR3 comprises 12 residues. CDR1 MDHEN and CDR2 SYDVKM come from the germline V gene. CDR3 nucleotides: TGTGCCAGCCGCGACCCTCAGGAAAAACTGTTTTTT. Translation gives CASRDPQEKLFF.

This clone was seen only a few times. CDR3 in amino acids: CASRASLGGTGELFF. The CDR3 nucleotides read TGTGCCAGCAGGGCGTCTTTGGGAGGCACCGGGGAGCTGTTTTTT. The chain couples TRBV27 to TRBJ2-2; the D gene is possibly TRBD2 (6 bases). The ends were cut back, 6 bases at V and 4 bases at J, with 15 bases in the middle. The CDR3 totals 15 residues. CDR1 and CDR2 from the germline V gene are MNHEY and SMNVEV (reference sequence).